This record covers a single TCR beta chain. Its specificity is unknown. The ends lost 4 bases at V and 3 bases at J; junction bases unmatched: 6. The V gene's germline CDR1 is SGHDT and CDR2 YYEEEE. This CDR3 is 14 amino acids long. These data come from a study of Ad26.COV2.S vaccination and SARS-CoV-2 variants. About the study: Intramuscular Ad26.COV2.S at 5x10^10 or 1x10^11 viral particles. Study-wide results and limits: Vaccinees reportedly had broad spike-specific CD8+ and CD4+ T cell responses.

TCRdb's copy holds only in-frame clones and misses some; the assay was immunoSEQ multiplex PCR. The data contain about 350,000 clones, about 87% of them seen just once; the ten biggest clones take up about 6.4%. Indicated treatment: approximately 18 received Ad26.COV2.S at low or high dose, single or two shots; roughly 5 received placebo; per-sample allocation not given. Sampling was done on day 63 after the first vaccine or placebo injection. This chain uses TRBV5-6 with TRBJ2-7; 8 bases fit TRBD1. Here the sequenced sample was peripheral blood, taken in a trial of Ad26.COV2.S vaccine versus placebo. The receptor was isolated from a person between 18 and 60 years old who received the Ad26.COV2.S COVID-19 vaccine or a placebo. The CDR3 here is CASSLGQGFYEQYF. The CDR3 nucleotides are TGTGCCAGCAGCCTAGGACAGGGATTCTACGAGCAGTACTTC.